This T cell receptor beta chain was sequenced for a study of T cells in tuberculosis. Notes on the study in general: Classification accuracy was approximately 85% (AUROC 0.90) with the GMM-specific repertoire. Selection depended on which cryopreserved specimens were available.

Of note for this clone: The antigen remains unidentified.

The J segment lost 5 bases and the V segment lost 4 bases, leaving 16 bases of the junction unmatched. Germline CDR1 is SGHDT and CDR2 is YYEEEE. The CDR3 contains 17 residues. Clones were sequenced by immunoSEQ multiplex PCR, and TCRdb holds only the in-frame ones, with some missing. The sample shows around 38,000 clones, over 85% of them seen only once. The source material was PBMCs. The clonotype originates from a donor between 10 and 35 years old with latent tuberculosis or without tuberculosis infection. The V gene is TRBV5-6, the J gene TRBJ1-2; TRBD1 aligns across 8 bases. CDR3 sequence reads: CASSPGTGRSESYGYTF. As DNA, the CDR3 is TGTGCCAGCAGCCCCGGGACAGGCAGATCAGAATCATATGGCTACACCTTC.